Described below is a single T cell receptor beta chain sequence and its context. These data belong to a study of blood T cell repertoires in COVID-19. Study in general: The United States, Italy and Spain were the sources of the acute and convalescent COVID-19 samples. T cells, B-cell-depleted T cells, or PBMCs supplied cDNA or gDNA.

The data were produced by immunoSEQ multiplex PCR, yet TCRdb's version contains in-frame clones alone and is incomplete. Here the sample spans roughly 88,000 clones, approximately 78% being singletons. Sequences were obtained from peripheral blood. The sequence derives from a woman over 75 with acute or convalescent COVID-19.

The CDR3 is CASSSNGQSYQPQHF. The DNA of the CDR3 is TGTGCCAGCAGTTCCAACGGACAGTCGTATCAGCCCCAGCATTTT. V gene TRBV7-8 combines with J gene TRBJ1-5, with TRBD1 as a possible D gene (6 bases). Germline V gene sequence: CDR1 SGHVS, CDR2 FQNEAQ. The CDR3 totals 15 residues. With 6 bases removed from V and 5 bases from J, the gap between germline ends came to 17 bases.